What follows describes a single TCR beta chain. This sample is part of a study of blood T cell repertoires in COVID-19. Participants came from fewer than 25 US areas, aged about 18 to 89 years. Sequenced by immunoSEQ multiplex PCR; TCRdb stores in-frame clones only, minus some. The data show hundreds of thousands of clones, approximately 84% seen once. This CDR3 has 16 residues. Trimming left V 3 bases short and J 0 bases short, with 14 bases between. Germline CDR1 reads MNHNS; CDR2 reads SASEGT. The chain employs TRBV6-1 and TRBJ1-1; D is unresolved. The clonotype was recovered from a man younger than 30 who had recovered from COVID-19. Material: PBMCs or T cells enriched from blood (not recorded which). The CDR3 nucleotides read TGTGCCAGCAGTGATGTGGAGAGTGAACTGAACACTGAAGCTTTCTTT. Translating it yields CASSDVESELNTEAFF.